Following are 26 T cell receptor beta chains from one sample sequenced in a study of T-cell reconstitution after alpha-beta-depleted transplantation in children. Unique molecular identifiers were used to barcode this TCRbeta library. TCRdb fed the PCR reads into MiXCR, producing one record per CDR3 protein. The sample has 400,000 to 550,000 distinct CDR3 sequences, approximately 10% seen once. This specimen consisted of PBMCs, obtained before TCRalphabeta/CD19-depleted stem cell transplant. The origin of the receptors is a child aged 2 to 9 with inherited bone marrow failure, due to receive a stem cell transplant.

In this sample, this clonotype turned up many times. V and J are TRBV14 and TRBJ2-2; D is unresolved. Germline V CDR1 and CDR2: SGHDN, FVKESK. This CDR3 contains 13 residues. V gave up 1 base and J gave up 6 bases, with 6 bases separating them. The CDR3: CASSQGVPGELFF. The DNA for the CDR3 is TGTGCCAGCAGCCAAGGCGTCCCCGGGGAGCTGTTTTTT.

On this clonotype: A clone one base away is much larger, so this may be a read error. The genes are TRBV19 and TRBJ2-2; D is uncertain. Trimming stripped 3 bases from V and 4 bases from J, with 9 bases between. Germline V gene sequence: CDR1 LNHDA, CDR2 SQIVND (reference sequence). The CDR3 covers 14 residues. CDR3 amino acids: CASSMMLTTGELFF. The CDR3 coding sequence is TGTGCCAGTAGTATGATGTTGACCACCGGGGAGCTGTTTTTT.

This clonotype was counted ten times or more. CDR3 nucleotides: TGTGCCAGCAGCTTAATGACAGGAGGGGCGGAGTCAGATACGCAGTATTTT. It is translated as CASSLMTGGAESDTQYF. This chain joins TRBV5-4 and TRBJ2-3, with D perhaps given as TRBD1 or TRBD2 (6 bases each). V was cut by 2 bases and J by 4 bases, with 20 bases left in between. This CDR3 contains 17 residues. Germline V gene sequence: CDR1 SGHNT, CDR2 YYREEE (reference sequence).

This clonotype has at least ten counts. This chain connects TRBV27 to TRBJ2-5; TRBD2 might be the D (5 bases). Germline CDR1 and CDR2: MNHEY and SMNVEV (reference sequence). V shed 6 bases and J shed 5 bases, with 13 bases lying between them. The CDR3 runs 13 residues. The CDR3 region is CASSPRGLETQYF. The CDR3 coding sequence is TGTGCCAGCAGCCCTCGCGGGCTGGAGACCCAGTACTTC.

This clonotype showed up many times. The rearrangement links TRBV20-1 to TRBJ2-1; 10 bases line up with TRBD1. CDR1 is DFQATT, CDR2 SNEGSKA, per germline (reference sequence). After removal of 3 bases from V and 2 bases from J, the junction contained 4 bases not matched to a gene. The CDR3 extends over 15 amino acids. The CDR3 spells CSARTGTGAYNEQFF. CDR3 coding DNA: TGCAGTGCTAGGACCGGGACAGGGGCCTACAATGAGCAGTTCTTC.

This clonotype showed up just a few times. One end of the junction does not line up with germline, which may come from a read error. V gene TRBV6-2 or TRBV6-3 combines with J gene TRBJ1-5; D is undetermined. Germline-derived CDR1 and CDR2 are MNHEY and SVGEGT. CDR3 size: 14 residues. The CDR3 sequence: CASSYFLENQPQHF. For the CDR3, the DNA is TGTGCCAGCAGCTACTTTCTCGAGAATCAGCCCCAGCATTTT.

CDR3 bases: TGTGCCAGCAGCCCCACACTGCCAGAGACCCAGTACTTC. This sequence encodes CASSPTLPETQYF. The chain has TRBV11-2 and TRBJ2-5; D not certain. Trimming removed 5 bases at V and 4 bases at J, with 11 bases between. This CDR3 region has 13 residues. In germline, CDR1 is SGHAT, CDR2 FQNNGV.

At least ten counts were recorded for this clonotype. The rearrangement joins TRBV29-1 to TRBJ2-1; 8 positions match TRBD1. Germline CDR1 is SQVTM and CDR2 is ANQGSEA. J lost 5 bases, V lost 6 bases, and 6 bases had no gene match. The CDR3 length is 13 residues. The CDR3 sequence is CSVARQGNNEQFF. DNA for the CDR3: TGCAGCGTGGCCCGACAGGGGAACAATGAGCAGTTCTTC.

This clonotype has at least ten counts. V usage is TRBV7-2 and J usage is TRBJ1-4; D unresolved. V was trimmed by 3 bases and J by 4 bases, leaving 6 bases between them. The CDR3 runs to 13 residues. The germline CDR1 and CDR2 sequences are SGHTA and FQGNSA. In DNA form, the CDR3 reads TGTGCCAGCAGCTTGCAGGTTAATGAAAAACTGTTTTTT. It translates to CASSLQVNEKLFF.

This sequence joins TRBV2 and TRBJ2-5; no reliable D call. From germline, CDR1 is SNHLY and CDR2 FYNNEI. V lost 6 bases and J 5 bases, leaving 13 bases between the germline ends. This CDR3 has 13 amino acids. The chain's CDR3 is CASRNLRWETQYF. The DNA of the CDR3 is TGTGCCAGCAGGAATTTACGCTGGGAGACCCAGTACTTC.

The chain carries TRBV20-1 and TRBJ2-1, with D unresolved. V lost 8 bases and J lost 8, with 19 bases in between. CDR3 length: 13 amino acids. CDR1 DFQATT and CDR2 SNEGSKA come from the germline V gene (reference sequence). The CDR3 DNA is TGCAGTCCCAGGAACCCCGAGAGCTATGAGCAGTTCTTC. Protein product: CSPRNPESYEQFF.

The V and J genes are TRBV10-3 and TRBJ2-1; D tentatively fits TRBD1 or TRBD2 (5 bases each). Per the germline V gene, CDR1 is ENHRY and CDR2 is SYGVKD. V lost 2 bases, J lost 0 bases, and 14 bases lay in between. CDR3 size: 17 residues. CDR3 sequence: CAISEIKGRASYNEQFF. CDR3 bases: TGTGCCATCAGTGAGATCAAGGGGCGGGCCTCCTACAATGAGCAGTTCTTC.

This clonotype was counted ten times or more. The CDR3, as DNA: TGTGCCTGGAGCTGGGGTCAGGGCACAGATACGCAGTATTTT. It codes for CAWSWGQGTDTQYF. The chain couples TRBV30 to TRBJ2-3; no firm D call. The V gene's germline CDR1 is GTSNPN and CDR2 SVGIG (reference sequence). This CDR3 is 14 amino acids long. V was trimmed by 3 bases and J by 1 base, leaving 11 bases between them.

This clonotype was recorded at least ten times. The chain is built from TRBV3-1 and TRBJ2-1; D is possibly TRBD2 (5 bases). V dropped 1 base and J dropped 5 bases, with 9 bases sitting between them. This CDR3 is built from 14 residues. The germline V gene has CDR1 LGHDT and CDR2 YNNKEL (reference sequence). CDR3 sequence reads: CASSQVASHNEQFF. The DNA of the CDR3 is TGTGCCAGCAGCCAAGTAGCTAGCCACAATGAGCAGTTCTTC.

This clonotype was recorded many times. The rearrangement links TRBV7-2 to TRBJ1-2, with 9 bases that match TRBD1. Germline trimming cut 2 bases from V and 8 bases from J; bases unmatched to any gene: 9. The CDR3 is made up of 15 amino acids. The germline V gene has CDR1 SGHTA and CDR2 FQGNSA. The CDR3 region has the DNA TGTGCCAGCAGCTTAATCGGTCGACAGGGGGAAGGCTACACCTTC. It specifies CASSLIGRQGEGYTF.

This clonotype has a count of ten or more. The chain joins TRBV20-1 to TRBJ2-6; D gene ambiguous. V lost 2 bases to trimming and J lost 1 base, with 6 bases between them. CDR1 is DFQATT and CDR2 is SNEGSKA in the germline V gene (reference sequence). The CDR3 spans 14 residues. CDR3 sequence reads: CSARQASGANVLTF. The CDR3 DNA sequence: TGCAGTGCTAGACAGGCATCTGGGGCCAACGTCCTGACTTTC.

In this sample, this clonotype turned up many times. The rearrangement links TRBV7-9 to TRBJ1-2, with D tentatively TRBD1 (6 bases). Germline V gene lookup returns CDR1 SEHNR and CDR2 FQNEAQ (reference sequence). The CDR3 is 15 residues long. V shed 0 bases and J shed 6 bases, with 14 bases lying between them. The CDR3 spells CASSLAGTGFDGYTF. In nucleotides, the CDR3 is TGTGCCAGCAGCTTAGCGGGTACAGGGTTCGATGGCTACACCTTC. Complete variable domain (other parts from reference TRBV7-9 and TRBJ1-2): DTGVSQNPRHKITKRGQNVTFRCDPISEHNRLYWYRQTLGQGPEFLTYFQNEAQLEKSRLLSDRFSAERPKGSFSTLEIQRTEQGDSAMYLCASSLAGTGFDGYTFGSGTRLTVV.

This clonotype was seen a handful of times. The rearrangement links TRBV20-1 to TRBJ2-7; D possibly corresponds to TRBD1 (6 bases). The germline gives CDR1 DFQATT, CDR2 SNEGSKA (reference sequence). The V and J ends lost 8 bases and 4 bases respectively, with 12 bases between them. The CDR3 loop spans 11 amino acids. The CDR3 region has the DNA TGCAGTTATAACAGGGAATACGAGCAGTACTTC. This sequence encodes CSYNREYEQYF.

This clonotype was detected ten times or more. The rearrangement joins TRBV20-1 to TRBJ1-1, with 8 bases aligning to TRBD1. This CDR3 region has 13 residues. CDR1 and CDR2 (germline): DFQATT, SNEGSKA (reference sequence). V trimming: 3 bases; J trimming: 5 bases; junction bases outside the gene matches: 5. In DNA form, the CDR3 reads TGCAGTGCTAGTCAGGGACAGGTTACTGAAGCTTTCTTT. Encoded protein: CSASQGQVTEAFF.

This clonotype has a count of ten or more. V is TRBV27 and J is TRBJ1-4; D unresolved. The V gene lost 8 bases and the J gene lost 1 base, with 8 bases spanning the gap. Germline assignment: CDR1 MNHEY and CDR2 SMNVEV (reference sequence). The CDR3 is 13 residues long. CDR3 amino acids: CASGPQTNEKLFF. CDR3 in DNA: TGTGCCAGCGGACCGCAAACTAATGAAAAACTGTTTTTT.

This clonotype was found many times. The CDR3 DNA is TGCGCCAGCAGCTCGGATCCAACCGGGACTAGCGGATACAATGAGCAGTTCTTC. It codes for CASSSDPTGTSGYNEQFF. V usage is TRBV5-1 and J usage is TRBJ2-1; 11 bases fit TRBD2. V trimming: 3 bases; J trimming: 4 bases; junction bases outside the gene matches: 12. Germline CDR1 SGHRS, CDR2 YFSETQ. CDR3 length: 18 amino acids.

The rearrangement links TRBV30 to TRBJ1-2, with D uncertain. The CDR3 is made up of 15 amino acids. Germline assignment: CDR1 GTSNPN and CDR2 SVGIG (reference sequence). V was trimmed by 5 bases and J by 4 bases, leaving 20 bases between them. The DNA for the CDR3 is TGTGCCTGGGGCCCTAATCCGGACGGAACCTATGGCTACACCTTC. As protein: CAWGPNPDGTYGYTF.

This clonotype came up many times. The chain uses TRBV12-3 or TRBV12-4 and TRBJ1-1; D not resolved. The CDR3 totals 13 residues. The V and J ends lost 6 bases and 1 base respectively, with 9 bases between them. The CDR3 loop is CASSLTWNTEAFF. The DNA for the CDR3 is TGTGCCAGCAGCCTTACATGGAACACTGAAGCTTTCTTT.

The chain uses TRBV19 and TRBJ2-4; D is ambiguous. The CDR3 runs to 12 residues. V was shortened by 7 bases and J by 3 bases, with 7 bases between the two germline ends. The germline V gene encodes CDR1 LNHDA and CDR2 SQIVND (reference sequence). CDR3: CASKGVKNIQYF. In nucleotides, the CDR3 is TGTGCCAGTAAAGGCGTCAAAAACATTCAGTACTTC.

The V and J genes are TRBV30 and TRBJ2-5; TRBD2 agrees at 8 bases. Germline V lookup: CDR1 GTSNPN, CDR2 SVGIG (reference sequence). The CDR3 extends over 14 amino acids. The ends lost 3 bases at V and 5 bases at J; junction bases unmatched: 8. The CDR3 DNA reads as TGTGCCTGGAGCGGACTAGCCGTTCAGGAGACCCAGTACTTC. Its translation is CAWSGLAVQETQYF.

This clonotype was detected many times. CDR3 in amino acids: CASSLSGGGNQPQHF. CDR3 sequence (DNA): TGTGCCAGCAGTTTATCAGGGGGCGGCAATCAGCCCCAGCATTTT. The chain couples TRBV27 to TRBJ1-5, with 7 bases matching TRBD1. V shed 0 bases and J 2 bases; nucleotides not matched to a gene: 1. Germline loops: CDR1 MNHEY, CDR2 SMNVEV (reference sequence). The length of the CDR3 is 15 residues.